The 18 T cell receptor beta chains below were found in one sample sequenced in a study of shared clonotypes between healthy human individuals. The protocol was immunoSEQ multiplex PCR, while the TCRdb copy is restricted to in-frame clones and leaves out a portion. Of more than 2,000,000 clones listed, more than 85% are singletons. The sample comprised naive CD4+ T cells from PBMCs. Subset meaning: CD45RA+ positively selected. The receptors shown here come from a man between 18 and 35 years old in good health. Some clones in this sample may be carry-over from other donors' samples.

The CDR3: CASSYRVSNQPQHF. The CDR3 nucleotides read TGTGCCAGCAGCTACAGGGTGAGCAATCAGCCCCAGCATTTT. The chain combines TRBV5-6 with TRBJ1-5; weak D call: TRBD1 (6 bases). This CDR3 has 14 residues. Deletions cut 3 bases from V and 1 base from J, with 8 bases between. Germline loops: CDR1 SGHDT, CDR2 YYEEEE. Drawing the rest from reference TRBV5-6 and TRBJ1-5, the complete variable domain is DAGVTQSPTHLIKTRGQQVTLRCSPKSGHDTVSWYQQALGQGPQFIFQYYEEEERQRGNFPDRFSGHQFPNYSSELNVNALLLGDSALYLCASSYRVSNQPQHFGDGTRLSIL.

For this clone: Other DNA sequences in this specimen translate into the identical CDR3. V usage is TRBV7-9 and J usage is TRBJ1-6; no firm D call. V lost 5 bases and J 7 bases, leaving 6 bases between the germline ends. From germline, CDR1 is SEHNR and CDR2 FQNEAQ (reference sequence). The CDR3 extends over 12 amino acids. CDR3 residues: CASSLSNSPLHF. Written as DNA, the CDR3 is TGTGCCAGCAGCCTCTCGAATTCACCCCTCCACTTT.

This clone was observed a single time. The chain joins TRBV6-1 to TRBJ2-1; TRBD1 agrees at 7 bases. Germline loops: CDR1 MNHNS, CDR2 SASEGT. After removal of 2 bases from V and 4 bases from J, the junction contained 5 bases not matched to a gene. The CDR3 is made up of 15 amino acids. CDR3 residues: CASSESGTVYNEQFF. The CDR3 region has the DNA TGTGCCAGCAGTGAATCGGGGACAGTTTACAATGAGCAGTTCTTC.

The chain employs TRBV28 and TRBJ1-2; no clear D gene. The germline V gene encodes CDR1 MDHEN and CDR2 SYDVKM. V was pared by 3 bases and J by 6 bases, with 11 bases between. The CDR3 is made up of 13 amino acids. CDR3 region: CASSFLAGHGYTF. The DNA for the CDR3 is TGTGCCAGCAGTTTCTTGGCAGGCCATGGCTACACCTTC.

This clone was seen only once. Other DNA sequences in this sample translate to the same CDR3. V usage is TRBV2 and J usage is TRBJ2-5; D may be TRBD2 (6 bases). The V end was cut by 6 bases, the J end by 7 bases, with 12 bases between. Germline loops: CDR1 SNHLY, CDR2 FYNNEI. CDR3 length: 12 residues. The CDR3 DNA follows: TGTGCCAGCAGCACTTTGGGGGGGACCCAGTACTTC. Amino acids: CASSTLGGTQYF.

This chain joins TRBV19 and TRBJ2-1; 7 bases map to TRBD2. Germline V lookup: CDR1 LNHDA, CDR2 SQIVND (reference sequence). The V gene end was trimmed by 7 bases and the J gene end by 7 bases; junction bases not matched to a gene: 28. The CDR3 has 20 amino acids. The CDR3 DNA follows: TGTGCCAGTACCCGGCGGGGATTTGCTCCCTGGGGGGAGGGCCAGAATGAGCAGTTCTTC. Translating it yields CASTRRGFAPWGEGQNEQFF.

The genes are TRBV27 and TRBJ2-3; 7 nucleotides match TRBD1. Germline assignment: CDR1 MNHEY and CDR2 SMNVEV (reference sequence). The CDR3 contains 18 residues. J was trimmed by 0 bases and V by 7 bases; bases with no gene match: 16. CDR3 nucleotide sequence: TGTGCCAGCACCACCTCCCCAGGGGGAAGGGCAAGCACAGATACGCAGTATTTT. As protein: CASTTSPGGRASTDTQYF.

The chain's CDR3 is CASSRGFGNEKLFF. The DNA of the CDR3 is TGTGCCAGCAGCCGCGGATTTGGGAATGAAAAACTGTTTTTT. This chain links TRBV5-5 with TRBJ1-4; D unresolved. The V gene's germline CDR1 is SGHKS and CDR2 YYEKEE (reference sequence). This CDR3 is 14 amino acids long. Trimming stripped 4 bases from V and 5 bases from J, with 12 bases between.

The sample holds one count of this clone. The chain joins TRBV29-1 to TRBJ1-1; 7 positions agree with TRBD1. Germline V gives CDR1 SQVTM, CDR2 ANQGSEA. The CDR3 is 16 residues long. J was trimmed by 3 bases and V by 7 bases; bases with no gene match: 17. CDR3 DNA sequence: TGCAGCGCCGCCAGGGGGTATAGACGAGAAGACACTGAAGCTTTCTTT. Protein product: CSAARGYRREDTEAFF.

The chain recombines TRBV11-3 with TRBJ2-7; 9 nucleotides match TRBD1. The germline gives CDR1 SGHNT, CDR2 YENEEA. Trimming removed 5 bases from V and 5 bases from J; junction bases left unmatched: 7. The CDR3 sequence is 14 residues long. The CDR3 loop is CASSRLGQGHEQYF. CDR3 coding DNA: TGTGCCAGCAGCCGCTTGGGACAGGGCCACGAGCAGTACTTC.

The V call is TRBV11-2, the J call TRBJ2-5, with TRBD2 matching over 10 bases. V trimming: 4 bases; J trimming: 5 bases; junction bases outside the gene matches: 19. Germline-derived CDR1 and CDR2 are SGHAT and FQNNGV. The length of the CDR3 is 19 residues. The CDR3 spells CASSYIEGLAGGQGETQYF. Here the CDR3 DNA reads TGTGCCAGCAGCTACATAGAAGGATTAGCGGGAGGTCAGGGGGAGACCCAGTACTTC.

The chain uses TRBV18 and TRBJ1-3; D possibly corresponds to TRBD1 (6 bases). V was pared by 2 bases and J by 3 bases, with 14 bases between. The CDR3 consists of 16 residues. CDR1 is KGHSH, CDR2 LQKENI, per germline. CDR3 nucleotide sequence: TGTGCCAGCTCACCATTCCGGGGGGCGTATGGAAACACCATATATTTT. Its translation: CASSPFRGAYGNTIYF.

This rearrangement joins TRBV5-6 to TRBJ2-2; D not resolved. The CDR3 runs 13 residues. Germline CDR1 is SGHDT and CDR2 is YYEEEE. V dropped 0 bases and J dropped 1 base, with 1 base sitting between them. As DNA, the CDR3 is TGTGCCAGCAGCTTGGGGAACACCGGGGAGCTGTTTTTT. As protein: CASSLGNTGELFF.

Points on this clone: Other nucleotide sequences in the sample specify the same CDR3. J is TRBJ2-5 and V is TRBV7-2, with D possibly matching TRBD2 (6 bases). The CDR3 is made up of 15 amino acids. Germline V CDR1 and CDR2: SGHTA, FQGNSA. V was shortened by 5 bases and J by 5 bases, with 18 bases between the two germline ends. The CDR3: CASSPQSGRGETQYF. In DNA form, the CDR3 reads TGTGCCAGCAGCCCTCAGAGCGGGCGAGGGGAGACCCAGTACTTC.

On this clone itself: Other nucleotide sequences from this sample produce the same CDR3. V and J are TRBV7-9 and TRBJ1-2; 8 positions agree with TRBD1. CDR1 SEHNR and CDR2 FQNEAQ come from the germline V gene (reference sequence). The CDR3 extends over 13 amino acids. V trimming: 1 base; J trimming: 5 bases; junction bases outside the gene matches: 0. The CDR3 region has the DNA TGTGCCAGCAGCTTAGGACAGGGGTATGGCTACACCTTC. This encodes CASSLGQGYGYTF.

On this clone itself: At the DNA level, this CDR3 is encoded by other sequences in the same sample as well. The genes are TRBV19 and TRBJ1-1; D gene ambiguous. V dropped 2 bases and J dropped 4 bases, with 8 bases sitting between them. Germline CDR1 LNHDA, CDR2 SQIVND (reference sequence). This CDR3 has 13 amino acids. The CDR3: CASSILGGTEAFF. Written as DNA, the CDR3 is TGTGCCAGTAGTATACTGGGAGGCACTGAAGCTTTCTTT.

The CDR3 sequence: CASSPGLAGVTQYF. The DNA of the CDR3 is TGTGCCAGCAGCCCCGGACTAGCGGGAGTGACCCAGTACTTC. The chain is built from TRBV5-4 and TRBJ2-5; TRBD2 matches 13 bases. Unmatched junction bases numbered 4, after V lost 4 bases and J lost 7 bases. This CDR3 has 14 amino acids. Germline loops: CDR1 SGHNT, CDR2 YYREEE (reference sequence).

This clone was counted a single time. The CDR3 here is CASSFRGLYGYTF. The CDR3 nucleotides read TGTGCCAGCAGTTTCCGAGGCCTCTATGGCTACACCTTC. The V and J genes are TRBV6-5 and TRBJ1-2; D uncertain. CDR1 and CDR2 from the germline V gene are MNHEY and SVGAGI. With 4 bases removed from V and 4 bases from J, the gap between germline ends came to 10 bases. The CDR3 length is 13 residues.